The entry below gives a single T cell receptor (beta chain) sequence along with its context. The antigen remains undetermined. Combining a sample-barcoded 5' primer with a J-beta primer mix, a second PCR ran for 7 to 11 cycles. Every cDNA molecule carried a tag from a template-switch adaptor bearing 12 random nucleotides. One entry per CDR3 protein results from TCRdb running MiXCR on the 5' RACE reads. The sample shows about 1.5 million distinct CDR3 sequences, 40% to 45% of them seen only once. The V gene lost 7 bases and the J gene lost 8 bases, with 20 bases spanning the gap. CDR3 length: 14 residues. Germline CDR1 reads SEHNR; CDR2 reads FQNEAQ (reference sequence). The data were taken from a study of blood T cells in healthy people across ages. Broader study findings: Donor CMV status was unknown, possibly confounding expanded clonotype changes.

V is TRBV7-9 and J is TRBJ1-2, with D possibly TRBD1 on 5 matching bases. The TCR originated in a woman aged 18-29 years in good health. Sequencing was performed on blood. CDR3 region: CASTRRVGIGGYTF. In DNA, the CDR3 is TGTGCCAGCACCCGCAGGGTCGGGATAGGGGGCTACACCTTC.